The 14 T cell receptor beta chains below were found in one sample sequenced in a study of blood T cell repertoires in COVID-19. Sequencing was performed with immunoSEQ multiplex PCR; in TCRdb, only in-frame clones are kept and a portion is missing. The sample consists of 50,000 to 65,000 clones, around four fifths of them appearing once. The specimen was peripheral blood. The source is a human donor in a cohort sampled during active COVID-19.

The V gene is TRBV5-1, the J gene TRBJ2-3; D not certain. The CDR3 has 13 amino acids. The ends were cut back, 0 bases at V and 6 bases at J, with 8 bases in the middle. Germline V CDR1 and CDR2: SGHRS, YFSETQ. CDR3 region: CASSLEIYDTQYF. The CDR3 DNA sequence: TGCGCCAGCAGCTTGGAAATATATGATACGCAGTATTTT.

The chain carries TRBV18 and TRBJ2-7, with TRBD1 identical over 9 bases. In germline, CDR1 is KGHSH, CDR2 LQKENI. The CDR3 runs to 15 residues. V was clipped by 0 bases and J by 5 bases; unmatched bases: 5. CDR3 DNA sequence: TGTGCCAGCTCACCACCTTCTACAGGGGGCAACGAGCAGTACTTC. The encoded protein is CASSPPSTGGNEQYF.

The V and J genes are TRBV30 and TRBJ2-6; D gene unclear. The CDR3 has 15 amino acids. V lost 0 bases, J lost 0 bases, and 6 bases lay in between. Germline V CDR1 and CDR2: GTSNPN, SVGIG (reference sequence). This CDR3 is CAWSVSSSGANVLTF. CDR3 nucleotide sequence: TGTGCCTGGAGTGTATCGAGCTCTGGGGCCAACGTCCTGACTTTC.

CDR3 in amino acids: CASSIGTGANTEAFF. The CDR3 DNA is TGTGCCAGTAGTATTGGGACAGGGGCAAACACTGAAGCTTTCTTT. The V call is TRBV19, the J call TRBJ1-1; TRBD1 matches 10 bases. Germline lookup yields CDR1 LNHDA and CDR2 SQIVND (reference sequence). This CDR3 comprises 15 residues. V trimming: 3 bases; J trimming: 2 bases; junction bases outside the gene matches: 3.

The V and J genes are TRBV6-6 and TRBJ1-2; 12 bases are shared with TRBD1. The CDR3 contains 15 residues. Germline CDR1 and CDR2: MNHNY and SVGAGI (reference sequence). Losses at the gene ends were 6 bases for V and 3 bases for J; bases not matched to a gene: 5. The CDR3 sequence: CASSQGQGAYYGYTF. For the CDR3, the DNA is TGTGCCAGCAGCCAGGGACAGGGGGCGTACTATGGCTACACCTTC.

The chain combines TRBV5-4 with TRBJ2-1; D not certain. The length of the CDR3 is 15 residues. Germline assignment: CDR1 SGHNT and CDR2 YYREEE (reference sequence). V gave up 0 bases and J gave up 0 bases, with 7 bases separating them. The CDR3 DNA sequence: TGTGCCAGCAGCTTGGGACGGGTCTCCTACAATGAGCAGTTCTTC. Amino acids: CASSLGRVSYNEQFF.

This chain uses TRBV27 with TRBJ2-3; 9 nucleotides match TRBD2. The CDR3 has 16 residues. The ends lost 7 bases at V and 5 bases at J; junction bases unmatched: 13. CDR1 and CDR2 from the germline V gene are MNHEY and SMNVEV (reference sequence). CDR3 in DNA: TGTGCCAGCACGTTGTTCGGCGGGAGGGCCGAAGATACGCAGTATTTT. This codes for CASTLFGGRAEDTQYF.

For the CDR3, the DNA is TGTGCCAGCAGCTTAAAGCCCCAAGAGACCCAGTACTTC. Its translation: CASSLKPQETQYF. The V call is TRBV7-2, the J call TRBJ2-5; no definite D call. Germline V gene data show CDR1 as SGHTA and CDR2 as FQGNSA. This CDR3 has 13 amino acids. V lost 2 bases to trimming and J lost 1 base, with 5 bases between them. The whole variable domain, filled in from reference TRBV7-2 and TRBJ2-5, reads GAGVSQSPSNKVTEKGKDVELRCDPISGHTALYWYRQSLGQGLEFLIYFQGNSAPDKSGLPSDRFSAERTGGSVSTLTIQRTQQEDSAVYLCASSLKPQETQYFGPGTRLLVL.

This chain joins TRBV3-1 (or the pseudogene TRBV3-2) and TRBJ2-7; a possible D gene is TRBD1 (5 bases). V lost 1 base, J lost 0 bases, and 16 bases lay in between. Germline loops: CDR1 LGHDT, CDR2 YNNKEL (reference sequence). The CDR3 has 17 amino acids. DNA of the CDR3: TGTGCCAGCAGCCAAGGGATAAGGACAACCCACTCCTACGAGCAGTACTTC. It specifies CASSQGIRTTHSYEQYF.

The chain couples TRBV3-1 (or the pseudogene TRBV3-2) to TRBJ2-3; 9 bases fit TRBD2. Germline CDR1 is LGHDT and CDR2 is YNNKEL (reference sequence). V lost 4 bases and J lost 0; bases outside the gene matches: 17. The CDR3 extends over 20 amino acids. Written as DNA, the CDR3 is TGTGCCAGCAGCCCGCGACGAGGGTCTAGCGGGGCATCTAGCACAGATACGCAGTATTTT. It encodes CASSPRRGSSGASSTDTQYF.

V usage is TRBV7-9 and J usage is TRBJ1-2, with D possibly matching TRBD1 (6 bases). Per germline, CDR1 SEHNR and CDR2 FQNEAQ (reference sequence). This CDR3 has 17 amino acids. The V end lost 4 bases, the J end lost 8 bases, and 26 bases lay between the germline ends. CDR3 in DNA: TGTGCCAGCAGCTCGAAAACTACAGGGACCCCCACCGGCGGCTACACCTTC. Translating it yields CASSSKTTGTPTGGYTF.

The rearrangement links TRBV2 to TRBJ1-5; 9 nucleotides match TRBD1. Germline V gene data show CDR1 as SNHLY and CDR2 as FYNNEI. The CDR3 runs 13 residues. Written as DNA, the CDR3 is TGTGCTTCACAGGGGGCGTACAATCAGCCCCAGCATTTT. Translation gives CASQGAYNQPQHF.

This chain uses TRBV6-5 with TRBJ1-2, with D unclear. Looked up from germline, CDR1 is MNHEY and CDR2 is SVGAGI. This CDR3 has 12 residues. Trimming took off 5 bases at V and 0 bases at J, with 4 bases between the two ends. Here the CDR3 DNA reads TGTGCCAGCAGTCTCGCTAACTATGGCTACACCTTC. Translated: CASSLANYGYTF.

V and J are TRBV19 and TRBJ1-5; tentatively, D is TRBD1 (5 bases). The germline CDR1 and CDR2 sequences are LNHDA and SQIVND (reference sequence). Trimming took 3 bases from V and 0 from J, leaving 9 bases between them. This CDR3 region has 15 residues. CDR3: CASSMRGDSNQPQHF. CDR3 coding DNA: TGTGCCAGTAGTATGCGGGGGGATAGCAATCAGCCCCAGCATTTT.